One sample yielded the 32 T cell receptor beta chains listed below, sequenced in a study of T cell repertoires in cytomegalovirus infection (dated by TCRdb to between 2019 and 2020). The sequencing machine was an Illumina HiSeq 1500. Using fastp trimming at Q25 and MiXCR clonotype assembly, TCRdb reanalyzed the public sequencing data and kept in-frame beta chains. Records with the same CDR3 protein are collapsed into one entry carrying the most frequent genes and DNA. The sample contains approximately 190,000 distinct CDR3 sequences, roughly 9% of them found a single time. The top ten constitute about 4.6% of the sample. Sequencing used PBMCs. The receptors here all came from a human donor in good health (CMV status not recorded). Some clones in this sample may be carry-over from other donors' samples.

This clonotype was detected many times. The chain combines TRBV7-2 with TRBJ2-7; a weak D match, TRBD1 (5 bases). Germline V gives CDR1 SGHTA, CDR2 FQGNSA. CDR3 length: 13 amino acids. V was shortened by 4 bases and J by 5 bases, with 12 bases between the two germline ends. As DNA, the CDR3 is TGTGCCAGCAGCTCCCCCGGCAGGGACGAGCAGTACTTC. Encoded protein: CASSSPGRDEQYF.

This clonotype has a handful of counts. The CDR3 nucleotides are TGCAGTGCTGAGGGGGGGTTCGGCACTGAAGCTTTCTTT. Its translation: CSAEGGFGTEAFF. V gene TRBV20-1 combines with J gene TRBJ1-1; the D gene is possibly TRBD1 (6 bases). The V end lost 5 bases, the J end lost 4 bases, and 14 bases lay between the germline ends. CDR3 length: 13 amino acids. The germline V gene encodes CDR1 DFQATT and CDR2 SNEGSKA (reference sequence).

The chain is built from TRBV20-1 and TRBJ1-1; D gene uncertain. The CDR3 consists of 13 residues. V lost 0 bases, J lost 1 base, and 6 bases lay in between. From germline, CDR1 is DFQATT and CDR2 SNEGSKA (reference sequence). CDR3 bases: TGCAGTGCTAGAGATCAAACGAACACTGAAGCTTTCTTT. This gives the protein CSARDQTNTEAFF.

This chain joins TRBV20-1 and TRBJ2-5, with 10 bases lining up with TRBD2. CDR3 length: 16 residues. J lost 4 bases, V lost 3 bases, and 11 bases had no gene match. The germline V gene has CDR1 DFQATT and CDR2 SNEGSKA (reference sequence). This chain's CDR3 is CSARLPSGSVGETQYF. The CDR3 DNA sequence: TGCAGTGCTAGGCTCCCTAGCGGGAGTGTGGGAGAGACCCAGTACTTC.

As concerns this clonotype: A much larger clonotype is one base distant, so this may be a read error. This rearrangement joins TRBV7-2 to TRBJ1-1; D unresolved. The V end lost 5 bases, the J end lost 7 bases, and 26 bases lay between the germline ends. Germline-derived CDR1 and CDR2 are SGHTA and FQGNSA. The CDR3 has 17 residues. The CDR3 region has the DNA TGTGCCAGCAGCCCCCGCCCCCCCCCCCCCCCCGCCCTTGAAGCTTTCTTT. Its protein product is CASSPRPPPPPALEAFF. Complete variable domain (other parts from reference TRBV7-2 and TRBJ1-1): GAGVSQSPSNKVTEKGKDVELRCDPISGHTALYWYRQSLGQGLEFLIYFQGNSAPDKSGLPSDRFSAERTGGSVSTLTIQRTQQEDSAVYLCASSPRPPPPPALEAFFGQGTRLTVV.

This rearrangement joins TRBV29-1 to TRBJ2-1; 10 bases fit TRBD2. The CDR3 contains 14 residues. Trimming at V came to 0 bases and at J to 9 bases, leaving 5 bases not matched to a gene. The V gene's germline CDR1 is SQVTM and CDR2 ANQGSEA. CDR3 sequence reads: CSVEDGSGRVEQFF. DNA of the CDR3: TGCAGCGTTGAAGATGGCAGCGGGAGGGTTGAGCAGTTCTTC.

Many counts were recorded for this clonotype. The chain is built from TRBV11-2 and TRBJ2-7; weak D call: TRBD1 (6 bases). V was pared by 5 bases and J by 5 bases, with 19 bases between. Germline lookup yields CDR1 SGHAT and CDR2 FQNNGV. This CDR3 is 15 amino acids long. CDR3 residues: CASSRRVGAPNEQYF. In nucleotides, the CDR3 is TGTGCCAGCAGCCGCCGGGTGGGGGCTCCCAACGAGCAGTACTTC.

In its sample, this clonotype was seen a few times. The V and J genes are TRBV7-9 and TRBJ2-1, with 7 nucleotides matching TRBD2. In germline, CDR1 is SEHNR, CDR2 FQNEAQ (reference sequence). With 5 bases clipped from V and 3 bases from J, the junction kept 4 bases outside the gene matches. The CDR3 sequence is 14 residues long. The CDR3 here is CASSDGTNYNEQFF. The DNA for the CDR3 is TGTGCCAGCAGCGATGGGACTAACTACAATGAGCAGTTCTTC.

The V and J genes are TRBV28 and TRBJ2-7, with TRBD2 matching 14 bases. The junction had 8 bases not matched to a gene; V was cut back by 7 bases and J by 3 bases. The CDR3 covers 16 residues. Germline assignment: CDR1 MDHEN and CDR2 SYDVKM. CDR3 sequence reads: CASTSGLAGVIYEQYF. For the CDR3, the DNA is TGTGCCAGCACCTCGGGACTAGCGGGAGTGATCTACGAGCAGTACTTC.

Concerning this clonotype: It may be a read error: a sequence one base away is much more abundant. Here the CDR3 DNA reads TGTGCCAGCAGTTTTGCACACACAAGACAAGAGACCCAGTACTTC. It codes for CASSFAHTRQETQYF. The V gene is TRBV12-3 or TRBV12-4, the J gene TRBJ2-5; D call uncertain. The ends were cut back, 3 bases at V and 2 bases at J, with 13 bases in the middle. The CDR3 loop spans 15 amino acids.

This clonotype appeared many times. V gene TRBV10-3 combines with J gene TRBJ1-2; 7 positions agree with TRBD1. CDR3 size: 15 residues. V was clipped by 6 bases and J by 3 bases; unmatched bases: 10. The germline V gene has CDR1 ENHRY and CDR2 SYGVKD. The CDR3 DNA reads TGTGCCATCAGCTCTGGACAGGTAGAAGACTATGGCTACACCTTC. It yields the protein CAISSGQVEDYGYTF.

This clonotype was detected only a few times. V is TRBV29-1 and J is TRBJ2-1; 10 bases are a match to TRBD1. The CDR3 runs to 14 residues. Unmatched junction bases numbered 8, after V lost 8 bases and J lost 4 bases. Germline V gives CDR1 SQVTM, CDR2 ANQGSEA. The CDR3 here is CSLAGTGVYNEQFF. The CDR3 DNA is TGCAGCTTGGCCGGGACAGGGGTTTACAATGAGCAGTTCTTC.

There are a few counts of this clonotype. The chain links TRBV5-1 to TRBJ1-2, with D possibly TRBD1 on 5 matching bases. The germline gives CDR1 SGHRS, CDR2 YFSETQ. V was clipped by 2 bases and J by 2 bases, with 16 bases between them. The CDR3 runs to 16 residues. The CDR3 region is CASSLLDSPTNYGYTF. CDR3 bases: TGCGCCAGCAGCTTACTCGACAGCCCGACAAACTATGGCTACACCTTC.

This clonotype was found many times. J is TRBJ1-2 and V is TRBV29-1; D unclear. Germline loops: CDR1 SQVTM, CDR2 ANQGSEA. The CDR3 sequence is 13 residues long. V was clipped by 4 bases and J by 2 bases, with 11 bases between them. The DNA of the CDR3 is TGCAGCGTTGGACGGGGAATGAACTATGGCTACACCTTC. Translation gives CSVGRGMNYGYTF.

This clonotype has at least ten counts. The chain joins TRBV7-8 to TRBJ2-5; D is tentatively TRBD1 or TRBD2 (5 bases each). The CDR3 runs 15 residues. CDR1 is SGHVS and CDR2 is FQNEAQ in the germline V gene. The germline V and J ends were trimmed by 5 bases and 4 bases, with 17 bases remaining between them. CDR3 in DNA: TGTGCCAGCAGCGTAAACGAGGGGTCCCGAGAGACCCAGTACTTC. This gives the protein CASSVNEGSRETQYF. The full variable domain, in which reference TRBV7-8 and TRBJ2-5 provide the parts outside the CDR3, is GAGVSQSPRYKVAKRGQDVALRCDPISGHVSLFWYQQALGQGPEFLTYFQNEAQLDKSGLPSDRFFAERPEGSVSTLKIQRTQQEDSAVYLCASSVNEGSRETQYFGPGTRLLVL.

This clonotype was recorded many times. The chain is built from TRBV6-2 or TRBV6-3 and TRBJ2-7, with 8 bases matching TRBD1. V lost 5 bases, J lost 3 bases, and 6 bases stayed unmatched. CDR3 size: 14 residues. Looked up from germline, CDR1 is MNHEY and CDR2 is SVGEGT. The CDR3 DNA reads TGTGCCAGCAGTGCTCCAGGGGGCGGCTACGAGCAGTACTTC. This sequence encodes CASSAPGGGYEQYF.

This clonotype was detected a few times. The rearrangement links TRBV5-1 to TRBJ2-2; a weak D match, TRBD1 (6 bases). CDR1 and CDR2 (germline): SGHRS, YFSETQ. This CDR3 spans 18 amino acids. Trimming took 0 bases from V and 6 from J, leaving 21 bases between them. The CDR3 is CASSLGDISGQRAGELFF. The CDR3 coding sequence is TGCGCCAGCAGCTTGGGCGACATATCCGGACAGAGAGCCGGGGAGCTGTTTTTT.

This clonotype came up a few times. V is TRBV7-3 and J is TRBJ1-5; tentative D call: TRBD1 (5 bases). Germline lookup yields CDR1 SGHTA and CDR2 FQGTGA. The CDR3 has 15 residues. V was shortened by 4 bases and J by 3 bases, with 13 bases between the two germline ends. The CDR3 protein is CASSSGRVSNQPQHF. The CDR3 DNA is TGTGCCAGCAGCTCAGGGAGGGTTTCCAATCAGCCCCAGCATTTT.

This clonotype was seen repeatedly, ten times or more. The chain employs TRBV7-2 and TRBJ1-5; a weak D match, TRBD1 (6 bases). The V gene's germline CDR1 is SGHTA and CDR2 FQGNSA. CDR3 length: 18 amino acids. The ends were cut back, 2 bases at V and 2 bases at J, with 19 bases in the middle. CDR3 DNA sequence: TGTGCCAGCAGCTTATACAGGTCCGGGGGCGCGGGCAATCAGCCCCAGCATTTT. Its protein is CASSLYRSGGAGNQPQHF.

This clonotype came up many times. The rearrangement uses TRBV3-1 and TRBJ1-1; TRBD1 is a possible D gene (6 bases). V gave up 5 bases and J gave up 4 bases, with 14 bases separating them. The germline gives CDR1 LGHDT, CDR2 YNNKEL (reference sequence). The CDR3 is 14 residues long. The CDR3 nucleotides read TGTGCCAGCAGCGGCAGGGGAGAGGGCACTGAAGCTTTCTTT. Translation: CASSGRGEGTEAFF.

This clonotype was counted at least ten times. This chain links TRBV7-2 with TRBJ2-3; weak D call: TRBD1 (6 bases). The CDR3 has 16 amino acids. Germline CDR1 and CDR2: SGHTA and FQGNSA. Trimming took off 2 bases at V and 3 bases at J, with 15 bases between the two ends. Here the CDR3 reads CASSLIWGLGTDTQYF. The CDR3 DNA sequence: TGTGCCAGCAGCTTAATATGGGGGCTAGGGACAGATACGCAGTATTTT.

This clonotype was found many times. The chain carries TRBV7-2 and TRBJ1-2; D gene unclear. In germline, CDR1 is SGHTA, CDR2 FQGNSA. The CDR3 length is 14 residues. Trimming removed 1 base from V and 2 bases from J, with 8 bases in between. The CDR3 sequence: CASSLERSNYGYTF. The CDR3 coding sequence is TGTGCCAGCAGCTTAGAACGGAGCAACTATGGCTACACCTTC.

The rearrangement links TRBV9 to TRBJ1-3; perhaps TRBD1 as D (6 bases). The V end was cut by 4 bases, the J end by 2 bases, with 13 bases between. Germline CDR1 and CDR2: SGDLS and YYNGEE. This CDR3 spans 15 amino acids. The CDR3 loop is CASSSYQGTGNTIYF. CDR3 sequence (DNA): TGTGCCAGCAGCTCCTACCAGGGGACTGGAAACACCATATATTTT.

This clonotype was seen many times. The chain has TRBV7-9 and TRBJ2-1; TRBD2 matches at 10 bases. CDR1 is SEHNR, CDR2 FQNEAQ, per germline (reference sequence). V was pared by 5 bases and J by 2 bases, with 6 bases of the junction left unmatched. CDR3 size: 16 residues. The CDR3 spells CASSLSSGGTYNEQFF. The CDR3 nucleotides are TGTGCCAGCAGCCTCTCTAGCGGGGGTACCTACAATGAGCAGTTCTTC.

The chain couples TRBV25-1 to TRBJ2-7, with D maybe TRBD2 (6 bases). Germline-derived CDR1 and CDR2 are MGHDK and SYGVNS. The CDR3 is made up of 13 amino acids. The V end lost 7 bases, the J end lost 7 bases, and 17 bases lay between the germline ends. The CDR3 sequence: CASTFSSGGEQYF. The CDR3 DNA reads TGTGCCAGCACTTTCTCCTCTGGGGGGGAGCAGTACTTC.

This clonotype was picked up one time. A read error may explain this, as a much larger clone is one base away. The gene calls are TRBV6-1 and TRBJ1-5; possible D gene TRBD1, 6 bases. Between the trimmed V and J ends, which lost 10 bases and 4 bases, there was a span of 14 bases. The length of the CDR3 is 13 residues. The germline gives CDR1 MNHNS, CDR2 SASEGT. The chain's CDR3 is CATNPGQNQPQHF. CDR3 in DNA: TGTGCCACCAATCCCGGACAGAATCAGCCCCAGCATTTT.

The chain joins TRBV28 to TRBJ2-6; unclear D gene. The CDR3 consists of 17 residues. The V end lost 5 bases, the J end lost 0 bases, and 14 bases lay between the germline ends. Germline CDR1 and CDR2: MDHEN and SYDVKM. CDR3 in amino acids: CASSPLDGRSGANVLTF. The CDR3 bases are TGTGCCAGCAGTCCCCTGGACGGGCGCTCTGGGGCCAACGTCCTGACTTTC.

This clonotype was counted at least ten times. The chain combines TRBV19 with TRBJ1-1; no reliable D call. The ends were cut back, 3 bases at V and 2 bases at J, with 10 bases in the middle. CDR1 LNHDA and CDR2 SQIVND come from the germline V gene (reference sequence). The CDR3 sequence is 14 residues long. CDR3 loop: CASSIRPGNTEAFF. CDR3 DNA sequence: TGTGCCAGTAGTATTCGACCTGGAAACACTGAAGCTTTCTTT.

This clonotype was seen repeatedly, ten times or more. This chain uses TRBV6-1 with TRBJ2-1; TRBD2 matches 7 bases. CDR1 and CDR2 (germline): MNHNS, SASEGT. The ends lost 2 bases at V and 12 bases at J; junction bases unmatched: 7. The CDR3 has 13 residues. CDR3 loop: CASSEWSGRGQFF. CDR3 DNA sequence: TGTGCCAGCAGTGAATGGTCGGGGAGGGGGCAGTTCTTC.

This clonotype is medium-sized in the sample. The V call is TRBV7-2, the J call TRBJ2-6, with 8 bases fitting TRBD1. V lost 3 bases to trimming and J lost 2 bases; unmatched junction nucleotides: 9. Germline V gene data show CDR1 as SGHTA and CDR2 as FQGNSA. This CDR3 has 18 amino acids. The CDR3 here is CASSLQGAVFTGANVLTF. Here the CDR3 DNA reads TGTGCCAGCAGCTTGCAGGGGGCGGTGTTTACTGGGGCCAACGTCCTGACTTTC.

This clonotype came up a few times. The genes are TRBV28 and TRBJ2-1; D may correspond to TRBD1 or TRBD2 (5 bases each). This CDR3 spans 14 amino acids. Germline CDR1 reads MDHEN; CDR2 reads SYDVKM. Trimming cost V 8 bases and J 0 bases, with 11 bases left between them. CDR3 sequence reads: CASHKGSSYNEQFF. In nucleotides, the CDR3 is TGTGCCAGCCACAAGGGGAGCTCCTACAATGAGCAGTTCTTC.

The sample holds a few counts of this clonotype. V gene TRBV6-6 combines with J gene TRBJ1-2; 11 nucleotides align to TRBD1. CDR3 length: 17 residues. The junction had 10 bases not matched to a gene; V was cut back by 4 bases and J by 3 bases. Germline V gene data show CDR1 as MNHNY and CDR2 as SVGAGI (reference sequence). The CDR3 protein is CASSLDRTGGWDYGYTF. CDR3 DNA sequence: TGTGCCAGCAGTTTGGATAGGACAGGGGGCTGGGACTATGGCTACACCTTC.